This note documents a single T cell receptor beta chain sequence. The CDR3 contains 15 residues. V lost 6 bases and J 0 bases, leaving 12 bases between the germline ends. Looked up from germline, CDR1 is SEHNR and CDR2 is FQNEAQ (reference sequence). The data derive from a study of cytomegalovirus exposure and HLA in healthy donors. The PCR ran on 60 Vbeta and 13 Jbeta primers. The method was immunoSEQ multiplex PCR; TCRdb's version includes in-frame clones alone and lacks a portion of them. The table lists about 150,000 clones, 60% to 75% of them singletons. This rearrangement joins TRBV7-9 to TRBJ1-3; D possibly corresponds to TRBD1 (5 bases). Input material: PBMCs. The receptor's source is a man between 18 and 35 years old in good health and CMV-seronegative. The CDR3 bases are TGTGCCAGCAGTCCCAGCAGGGTCTCTGGAAACACCATATATTTT. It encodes CASSPSRVSGNTIYF.